Listed here is a single T cell receptor beta chain. Antigen: not known. Germline V lookup: CDR1 SQVTM, CDR2 ANQGSEA. There are 16 residues in the CDR3. With 0 bases removed from V and 2 bases from J, the gap between germline ends came to 16 bases. These data are taken from a study of post-analysis software for immune sequencing data. Unique molecular identifiers were built into the TCR beta cDNA libraries. Some 500,000 cDNA molecules were obtained per 1 to 10 million input T cells. TCRdb re-derived calls from the PCR reads in MiXCR, one entry per CDR3 protein. Of hundreds of thousands of distinct CDR3 sequences in the sample, over 45% are singletons; the top ten hold around 11%. General study points: In patients, TRBV5-6, TRBV5-1 and TRBV20-1 belonged to several TRBV segments found more frequently than in controls. Versus controls, multiple sclerosis patients showed significantly lower diversity (normalized Chao1). Samples from one preparation batch, clustered by F measure, grouped strongly together.

The receptor's source is a girl aged 2-10 years with multiple sclerosis. The rearrangement joins TRBV29-1 to TRBJ2-5; D may match TRBD1 or TRBD2 (5 bases each). The sequenced sample was blood. The CDR3 region has the DNA TGCAGCGTTGAAGAAGGGACCGCCGGATTACAAGAGACCCAGTACTTC. Translated, it gives CSVEEGTAGLQETQYF. Looking up the rest from reference TRBV29-1 and TRBJ2-5 gives the full variable domain: SAVISQKPSRDICQRGTSLTIQCQVDSQVTMMFWYRQQPGQSLTLIATANQGSEATYESGFVIDKFPISRPNLTFSTLTVSNMSPEDSSIYLCSVEEGTAGLQETQYFGPGTRLLVL.